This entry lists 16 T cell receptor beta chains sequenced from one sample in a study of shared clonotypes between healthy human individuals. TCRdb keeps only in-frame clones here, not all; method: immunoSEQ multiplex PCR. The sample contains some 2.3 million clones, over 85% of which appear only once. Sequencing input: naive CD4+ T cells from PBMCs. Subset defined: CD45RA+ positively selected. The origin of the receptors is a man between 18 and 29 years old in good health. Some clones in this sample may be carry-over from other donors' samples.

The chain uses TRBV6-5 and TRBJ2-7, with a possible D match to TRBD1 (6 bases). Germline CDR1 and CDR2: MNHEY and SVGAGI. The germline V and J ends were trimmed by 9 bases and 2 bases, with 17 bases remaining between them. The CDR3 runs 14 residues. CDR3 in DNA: TGTGCCAGACGGACCGGGACAAGGGCCTACGAGCAGTACTTC. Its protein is CARRTGTRAYEQYF.

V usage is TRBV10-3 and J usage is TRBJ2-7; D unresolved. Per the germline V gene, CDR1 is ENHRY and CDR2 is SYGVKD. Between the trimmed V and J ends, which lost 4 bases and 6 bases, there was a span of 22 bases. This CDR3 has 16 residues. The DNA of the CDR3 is TGTGCCATCAGTGTACAACAAACCGGCCCCGCGAGCGAGCAGTACTTC. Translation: CAISVQQTGPASEQYF.

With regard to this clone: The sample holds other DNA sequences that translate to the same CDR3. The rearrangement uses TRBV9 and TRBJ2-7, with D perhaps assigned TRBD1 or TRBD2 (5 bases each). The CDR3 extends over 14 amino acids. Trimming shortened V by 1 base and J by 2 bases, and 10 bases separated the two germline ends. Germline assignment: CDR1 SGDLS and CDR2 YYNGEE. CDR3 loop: CASSVSGQTYEQYF. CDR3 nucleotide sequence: TGTGCCAGCAGCGTATCGGGGCAGACCTACGAGCAGTACTTC.

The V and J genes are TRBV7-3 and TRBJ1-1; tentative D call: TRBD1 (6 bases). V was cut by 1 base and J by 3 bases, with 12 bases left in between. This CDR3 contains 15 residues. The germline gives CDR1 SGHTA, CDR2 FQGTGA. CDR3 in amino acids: CASSLMAGADTEAFF. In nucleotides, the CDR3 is TGTGCCAGCAGCTTAATGGCGGGGGCGGACACTGAAGCTTTCTTT.

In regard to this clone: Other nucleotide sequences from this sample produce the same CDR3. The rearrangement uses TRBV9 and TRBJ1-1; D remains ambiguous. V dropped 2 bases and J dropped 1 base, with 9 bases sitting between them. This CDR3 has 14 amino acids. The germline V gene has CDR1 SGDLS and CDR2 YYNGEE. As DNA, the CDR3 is TGTGCCAGCAGCGTTTCCGGGGAGAACACTGAAGCTTTCTTT. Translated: CASSVSGENTEAFF.

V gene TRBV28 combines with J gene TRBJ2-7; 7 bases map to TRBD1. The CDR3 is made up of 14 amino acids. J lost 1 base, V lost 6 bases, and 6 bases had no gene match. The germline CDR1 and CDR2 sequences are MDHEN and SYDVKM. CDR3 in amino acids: CASRWVQGSYEQYF. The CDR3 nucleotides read TGTGCCAGCAGGTGGGTACAGGGGTCCTACGAGCAGTACTTC.

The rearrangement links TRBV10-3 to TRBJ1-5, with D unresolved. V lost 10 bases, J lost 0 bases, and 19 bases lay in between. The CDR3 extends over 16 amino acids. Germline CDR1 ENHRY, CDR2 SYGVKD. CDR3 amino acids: CATLNGEVYSNQPQHF. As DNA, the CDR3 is TGTGCCACTCTAAATGGAGAGGTCTATAGCAATCAGCCCCAGCATTTT.

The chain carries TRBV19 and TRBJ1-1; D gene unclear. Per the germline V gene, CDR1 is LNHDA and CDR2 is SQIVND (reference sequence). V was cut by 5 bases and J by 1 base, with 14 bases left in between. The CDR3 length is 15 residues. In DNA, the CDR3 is TGTGCCAGTAGTGTCCCCCGGGGTTCGAACACTGAAGCTTTCTTT. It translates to CASSVPRGSNTEAFF.

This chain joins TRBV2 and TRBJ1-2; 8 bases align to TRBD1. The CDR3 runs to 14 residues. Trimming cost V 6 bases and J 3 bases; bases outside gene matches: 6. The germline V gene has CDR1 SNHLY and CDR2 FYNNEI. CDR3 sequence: CASSGQGSHYGYTF. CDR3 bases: TGTGCCAGCAGCGGACAGGGATCCCACTATGGCTACACCTTC.

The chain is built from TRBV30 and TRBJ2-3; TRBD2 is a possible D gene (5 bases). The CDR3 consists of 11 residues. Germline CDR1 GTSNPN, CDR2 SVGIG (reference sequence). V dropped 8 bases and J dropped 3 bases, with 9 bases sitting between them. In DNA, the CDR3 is TGTGCCCTCGAGGGAACAGATACGCAGTATTTT. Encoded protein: CALEGTDTQYF.

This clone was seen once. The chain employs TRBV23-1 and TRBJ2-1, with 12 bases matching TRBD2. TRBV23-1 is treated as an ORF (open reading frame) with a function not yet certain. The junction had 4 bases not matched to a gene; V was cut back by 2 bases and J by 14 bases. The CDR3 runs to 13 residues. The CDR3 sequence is CASSQPLAGGEFF. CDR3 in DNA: TGCGCCAGCAGTCAACCCCTAGCGGGAGGGGAGTTCTTC.

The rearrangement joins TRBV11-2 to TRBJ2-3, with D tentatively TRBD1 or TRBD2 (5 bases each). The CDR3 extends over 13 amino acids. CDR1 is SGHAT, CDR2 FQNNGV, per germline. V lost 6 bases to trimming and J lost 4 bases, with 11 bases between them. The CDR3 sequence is CASRRARADTQYF. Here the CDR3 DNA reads TGTGCCAGCAGGCGGGCCAGGGCAGATACGCAGTATTTT.

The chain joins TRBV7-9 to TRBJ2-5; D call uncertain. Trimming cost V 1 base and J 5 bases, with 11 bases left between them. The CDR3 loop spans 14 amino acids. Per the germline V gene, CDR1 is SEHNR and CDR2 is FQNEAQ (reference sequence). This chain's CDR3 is CASSLVPVWETQYF. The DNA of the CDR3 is TGTGCCAGCAGCTTAGTTCCAGTTTGGGAGACCCAGTACTTC.

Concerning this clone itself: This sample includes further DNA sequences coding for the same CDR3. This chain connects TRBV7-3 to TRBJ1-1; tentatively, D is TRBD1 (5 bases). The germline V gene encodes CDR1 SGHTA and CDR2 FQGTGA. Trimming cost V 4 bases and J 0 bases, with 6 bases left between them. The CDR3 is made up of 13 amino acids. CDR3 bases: TGTGCCAGCAGCTCGACAGTGAACACTGAAGCTTTCTTT. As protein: CASSSTVNTEAFF.

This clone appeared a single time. The CDR3 loop is CASSPQLHTVPSLYF. Here the CDR3 DNA reads TGTGCCAGCAGCCCTCAGTTACATACTGTCCCCTCCCTGTATTTT. This chain links TRBV7-7 with TRBJ2-3; D is unresolved. V was shortened by 5 bases and J by 14 bases, with 26 bases between the two germline ends. Germline CDR1 and CDR2: SSHAT and FNYEAQ (reference sequence). The CDR3 spans 15 residues.

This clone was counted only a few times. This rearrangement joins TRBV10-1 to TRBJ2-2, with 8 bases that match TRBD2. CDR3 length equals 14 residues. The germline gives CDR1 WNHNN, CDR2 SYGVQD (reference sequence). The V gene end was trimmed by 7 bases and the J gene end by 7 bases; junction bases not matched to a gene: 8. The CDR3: CASTRGGQGGELFF. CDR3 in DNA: TGCGCCAGCACCCGCGGGGGGCAGGGCGGGGAGCTGTTTTTT.